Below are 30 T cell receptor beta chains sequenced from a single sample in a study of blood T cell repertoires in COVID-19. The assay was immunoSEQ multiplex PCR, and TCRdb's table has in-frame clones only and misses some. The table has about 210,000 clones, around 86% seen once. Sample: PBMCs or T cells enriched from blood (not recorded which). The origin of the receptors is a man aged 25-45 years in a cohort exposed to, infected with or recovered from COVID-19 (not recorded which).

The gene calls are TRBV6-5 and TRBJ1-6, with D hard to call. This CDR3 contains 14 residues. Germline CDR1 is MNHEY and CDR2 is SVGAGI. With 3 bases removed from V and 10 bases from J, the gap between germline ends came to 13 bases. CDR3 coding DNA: TGTGCCAGCAGTTATTTCCAGCGAGGATCACCCCTCCACTTT. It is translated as CASSYFQRGSPLHF.

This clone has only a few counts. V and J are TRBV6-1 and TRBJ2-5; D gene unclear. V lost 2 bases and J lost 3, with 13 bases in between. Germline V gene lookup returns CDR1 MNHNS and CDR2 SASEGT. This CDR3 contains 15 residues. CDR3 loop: CASSEFGRQKETQYF. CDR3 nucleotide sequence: TGTGCCAGCAGTGAATTTGGCCGCCAGAAAGAGACCCAGTACTTC.

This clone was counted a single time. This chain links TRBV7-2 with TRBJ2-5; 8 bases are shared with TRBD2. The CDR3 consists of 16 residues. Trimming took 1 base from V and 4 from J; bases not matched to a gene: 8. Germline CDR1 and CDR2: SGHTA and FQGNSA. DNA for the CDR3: TGTGCCAGCAGCTTAGTGGAGCGGGAGATCGGAGAGACCCAGTACTTC. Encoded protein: CASSLVEREIGETQYF.

CDR3: CASSPTSGTNRNEQFF. The CDR3 DNA reads as TGTGCCAGCTCACCAACTAGCGGGACCAACCGCAATGAGCAGTTCTTC. The V and J genes are TRBV18 and TRBJ2-1; 10 bases line up with TRBD2. Germline CDR1 reads KGHSH; CDR2 reads LQKENI. CDR3 size: 16 residues. J lost 6 bases, V lost 2 bases, and 7 bases had no gene match.

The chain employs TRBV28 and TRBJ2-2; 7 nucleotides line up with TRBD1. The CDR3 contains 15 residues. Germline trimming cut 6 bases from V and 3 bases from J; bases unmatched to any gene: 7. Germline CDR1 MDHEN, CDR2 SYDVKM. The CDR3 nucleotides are TGTGCCAGCAGGGTAGGACAGGAGGACACCGGGGAGCTGTTTTTT. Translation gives CASRVGQEDTGELFF.

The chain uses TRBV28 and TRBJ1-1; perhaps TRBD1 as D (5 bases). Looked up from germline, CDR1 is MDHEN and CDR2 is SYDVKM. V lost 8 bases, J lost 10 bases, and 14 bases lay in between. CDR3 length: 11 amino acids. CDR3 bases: TGTGCCAGCTCGGCAGGGTCGGTAGCTTTCTTT. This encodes CASSAGSVAFF.

The CDR3 DNA reads TGCAGTGCTAGTGGGACAGGGTACACTGAAGCTTTCTTT. Its protein product is CSASGTGYTEAFF. The V gene is TRBV20-1, the J gene TRBJ1-1, with 9 bases lining up with TRBD1. CDR3 length: 13 amino acids. In germline, CDR1 is DFQATT, CDR2 SNEGSKA (reference sequence). Trimming removed 3 bases from V and 3 bases from J; junction bases left unmatched: 2.

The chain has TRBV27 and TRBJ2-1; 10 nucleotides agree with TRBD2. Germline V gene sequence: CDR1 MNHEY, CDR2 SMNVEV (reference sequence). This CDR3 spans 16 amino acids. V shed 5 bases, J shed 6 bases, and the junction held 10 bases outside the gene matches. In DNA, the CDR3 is TGTGCCAGCAGTCTAGCGGGAGTAAAGGGTTTCAATGAGCAGTTCTTC. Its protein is CASSLAGVKGFNEQFF.

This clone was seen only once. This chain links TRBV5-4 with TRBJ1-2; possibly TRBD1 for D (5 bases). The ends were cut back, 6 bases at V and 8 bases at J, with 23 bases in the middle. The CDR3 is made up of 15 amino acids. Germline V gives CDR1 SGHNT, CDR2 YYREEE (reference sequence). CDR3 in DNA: TGTGCCAGCACTCACCGCGCACAGGTATTAAAGGGCTACACCTTC. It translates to CASTHRAQVLKGYTF.

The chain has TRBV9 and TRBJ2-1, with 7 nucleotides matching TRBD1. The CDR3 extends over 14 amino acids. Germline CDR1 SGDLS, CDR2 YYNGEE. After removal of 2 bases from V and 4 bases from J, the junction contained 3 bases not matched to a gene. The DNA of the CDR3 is TGTGCCAGCAGCGTTCAGGGGGTTTACAATGAGCAGTTCTTC. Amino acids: CASSVQGVYNEQFF.

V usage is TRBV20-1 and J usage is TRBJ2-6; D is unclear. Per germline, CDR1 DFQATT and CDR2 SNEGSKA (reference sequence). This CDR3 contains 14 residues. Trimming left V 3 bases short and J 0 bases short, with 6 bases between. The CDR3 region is CSASPVSGANVLTF. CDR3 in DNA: TGCAGTGCTAGTCCGGTCTCTGGGGCCAACGTCCTGACTTTC.

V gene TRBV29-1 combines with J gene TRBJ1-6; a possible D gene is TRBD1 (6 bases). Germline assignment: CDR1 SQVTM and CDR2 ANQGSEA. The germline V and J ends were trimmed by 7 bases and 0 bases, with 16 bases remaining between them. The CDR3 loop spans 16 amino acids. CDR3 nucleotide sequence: TGCAGCGGGGAGTTACAGGGTGACTCCTATAATTCACCCCTCCACTTT. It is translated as CSGELQGDSYNSPLHF.

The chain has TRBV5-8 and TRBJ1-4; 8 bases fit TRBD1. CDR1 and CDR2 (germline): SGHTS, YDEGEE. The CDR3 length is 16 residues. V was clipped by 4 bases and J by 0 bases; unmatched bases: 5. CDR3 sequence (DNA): TGTGCCAGCAGCAAAGGACAGGGAGCAACTAATGAAAAACTGTTTTTT. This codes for CASSKGQGATNEKLFF.

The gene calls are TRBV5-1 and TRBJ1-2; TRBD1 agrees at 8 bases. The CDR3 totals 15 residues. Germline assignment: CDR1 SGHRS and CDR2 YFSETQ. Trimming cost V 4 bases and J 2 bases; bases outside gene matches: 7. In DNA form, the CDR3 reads TGCGCCAGCAGCGATCCAGGGGGCTCGAACTATGGCTACACCTTC. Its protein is CASSDPGGSNYGYTF.

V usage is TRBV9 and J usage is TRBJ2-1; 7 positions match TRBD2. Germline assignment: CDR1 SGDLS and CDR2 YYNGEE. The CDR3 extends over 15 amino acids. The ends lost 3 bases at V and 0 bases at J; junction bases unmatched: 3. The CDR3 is CASSDSGSSYNEQFF. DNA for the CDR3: TGTGCCAGCAGCGATAGCGGGTCCTCCTACAATGAGCAGTTCTTC. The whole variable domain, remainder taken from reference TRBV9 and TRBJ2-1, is DSGVTQTPKHLITATGQRVTLRCSPRSGDLSVYWYQQSLDQGLQFLIQYYNGEERAKGNILERFSAQQFPDLHSELNLSSLELGDSALYFCASSDSGSSYNEQFFGPGTRLTVL.

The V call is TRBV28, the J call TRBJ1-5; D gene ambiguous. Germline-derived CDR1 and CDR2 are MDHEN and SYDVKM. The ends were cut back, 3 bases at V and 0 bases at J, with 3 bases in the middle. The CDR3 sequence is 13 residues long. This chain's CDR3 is CASSFYSNQPQHF. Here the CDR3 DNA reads TGTGCCAGCAGTTTTTATAGCAATCAGCCCCAGCATTTT.

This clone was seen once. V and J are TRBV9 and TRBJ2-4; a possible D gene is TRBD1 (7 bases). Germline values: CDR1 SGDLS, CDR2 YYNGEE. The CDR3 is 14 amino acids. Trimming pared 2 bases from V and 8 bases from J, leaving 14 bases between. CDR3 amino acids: CASSVQGGRDIQYF. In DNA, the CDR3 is TGTGCCAGCAGCGTTCAGGGGGGAAGGGACATTCAGTACTTC.

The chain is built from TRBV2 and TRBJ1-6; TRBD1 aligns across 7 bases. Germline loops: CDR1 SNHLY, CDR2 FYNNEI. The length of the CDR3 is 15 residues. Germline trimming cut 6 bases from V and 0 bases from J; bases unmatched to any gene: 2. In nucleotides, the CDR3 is TGTGCCAGCAGGGACAGGAGCTCCTATAATTCACCCCTCCACTTT. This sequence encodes CASRDRSSYNSPLHF.

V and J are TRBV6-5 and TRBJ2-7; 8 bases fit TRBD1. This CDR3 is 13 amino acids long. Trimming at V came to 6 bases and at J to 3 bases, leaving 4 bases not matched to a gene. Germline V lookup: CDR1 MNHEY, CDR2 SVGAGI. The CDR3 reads CASSGQGFYEQYF. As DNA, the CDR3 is TGTGCCAGCAGCGGACAGGGCTTCTACGAGCAGTACTTC.

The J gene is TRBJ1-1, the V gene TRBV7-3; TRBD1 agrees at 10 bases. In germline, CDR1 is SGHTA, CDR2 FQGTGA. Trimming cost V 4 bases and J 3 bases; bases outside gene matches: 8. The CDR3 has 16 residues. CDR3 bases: TGTGCCAGCAGCTCAGACAGGGGGCACCTTGACACTGAAGCTTTCTTT. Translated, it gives CASSSDRGHLDTEAFF.

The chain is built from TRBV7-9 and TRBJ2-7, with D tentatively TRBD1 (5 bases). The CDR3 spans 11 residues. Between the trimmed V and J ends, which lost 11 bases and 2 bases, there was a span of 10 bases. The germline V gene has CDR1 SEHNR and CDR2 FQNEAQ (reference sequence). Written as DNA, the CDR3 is TGTGCCTCCCAGGGCCCCTACGAGCAGTACTTC. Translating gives CASQGPYEQYF.

Here the CDR3 reads CASSRGTSGIQETQYF. The DNA for the CDR3 is TGTGCCAGCAGTAGGGGGACTAGCGGGATACAAGAGACCCAGTACTTC. V gene TRBV9 combines with J gene TRBJ2-5; TRBD2 aligns across 13 bases. J was trimmed by 2 bases and V by 5 bases; bases with no gene match: 6. The CDR3 length is 16 residues. The V gene's germline CDR1 is SGDLS and CDR2 YYNGEE.

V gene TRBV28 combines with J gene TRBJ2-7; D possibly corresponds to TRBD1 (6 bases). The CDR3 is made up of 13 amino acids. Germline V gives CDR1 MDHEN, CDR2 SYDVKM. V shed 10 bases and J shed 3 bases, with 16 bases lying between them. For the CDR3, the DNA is TGTGCCACTCTTTCAGGGGAAAACTACGAGCAGTACTTC. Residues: CATLSGENYEQYF.

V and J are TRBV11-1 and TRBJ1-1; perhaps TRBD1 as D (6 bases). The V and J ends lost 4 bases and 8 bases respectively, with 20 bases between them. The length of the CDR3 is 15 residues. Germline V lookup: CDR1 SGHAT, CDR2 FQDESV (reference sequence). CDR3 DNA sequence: TGTGCCAGCAGCTCCACCGGGACACCAGGCCTGGAAGCTTTCTTT. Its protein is CASSSTGTPGLEAFF.

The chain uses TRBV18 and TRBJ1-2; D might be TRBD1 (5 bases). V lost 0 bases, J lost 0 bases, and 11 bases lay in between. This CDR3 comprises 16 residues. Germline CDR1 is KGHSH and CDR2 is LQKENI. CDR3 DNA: TGTGCCAGCTCACCACCTATTGACAGAGCTAACTATGGCTACACCTTC. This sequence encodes CASSPPIDRANYGYTF.

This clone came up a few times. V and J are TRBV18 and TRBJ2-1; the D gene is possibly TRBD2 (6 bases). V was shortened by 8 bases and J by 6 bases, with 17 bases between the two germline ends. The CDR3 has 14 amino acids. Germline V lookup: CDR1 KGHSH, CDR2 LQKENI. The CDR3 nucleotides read TGTGCCAGCACGCTTGTTGGGGGGATCAATGAGCAGTTCTTC. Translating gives CASTLVGGINEQFF.

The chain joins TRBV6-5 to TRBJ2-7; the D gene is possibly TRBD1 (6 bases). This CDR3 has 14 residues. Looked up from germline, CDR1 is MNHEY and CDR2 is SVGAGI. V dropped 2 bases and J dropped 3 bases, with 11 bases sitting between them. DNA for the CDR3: TGTGCCAGCAGTTACGCGACAGGAGGCTACGAGCAGTACTTC. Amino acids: CASSYATGGYEQYF.

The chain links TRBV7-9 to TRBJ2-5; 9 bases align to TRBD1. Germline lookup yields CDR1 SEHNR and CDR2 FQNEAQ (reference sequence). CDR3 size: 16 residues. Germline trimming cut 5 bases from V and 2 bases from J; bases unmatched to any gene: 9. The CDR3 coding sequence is TGTGCCAGCAGCGCCCGGGACAGGGAGTTTCAAGAGACCCAGTACTTC. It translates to CASSARDREFQETQYF.

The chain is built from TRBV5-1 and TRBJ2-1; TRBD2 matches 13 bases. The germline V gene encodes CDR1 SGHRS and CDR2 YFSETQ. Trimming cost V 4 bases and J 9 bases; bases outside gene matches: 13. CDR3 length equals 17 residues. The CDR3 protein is CASSPQRTSGSTGEQFF. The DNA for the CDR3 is TGCGCCAGCAGCCCCCAAAGGACTAGCGGGAGTACGGGTGAGCAGTTCTTC. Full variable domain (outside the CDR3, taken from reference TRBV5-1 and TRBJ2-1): KAGVTQTPRYLIKTRGQQVTLSCSPISGHRSVSWYQQTPGQGLQFLFEYFSETQRNKGNFPGRFSGRQFSNSRSEMNVSTLELGDSALYLCASSPQRTSGSTGEQFFGPGTRLTVL.

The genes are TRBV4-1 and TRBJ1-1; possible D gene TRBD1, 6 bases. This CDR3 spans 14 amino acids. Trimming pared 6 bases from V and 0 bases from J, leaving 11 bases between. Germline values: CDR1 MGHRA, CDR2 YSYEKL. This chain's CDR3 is CASRNRALNTEAFF. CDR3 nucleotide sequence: TGCGCCAGCAGGAACAGGGCCTTGAACACTGAAGCTTTCTTT.